This T cell receptor (beta chain) appears in the sequencing data of a study of T cells in Graves' hyperthyroidism and ophthalmopathy (dated by TCRdb to 2018 to 2020). About the study as a whole: Peripheral blood samples were taken at the time of initial diagnosis, prior to any treatment. Prospective prediction of ophthalmopathy was tested in an independent validation cohort consisting of about 20 hyperthyroidism patients and some 16 patients who later progressed to ophthalmopathy. A discovery cohort of roughly 96 patients, 43 with Graves' ophthalmopathy and approximately 55 with stable Graves' hyperthyroidism, was used to find distinguishing TCR V-J signatures. After blood sampling, hyperthyroidism patients were treated with methimazole at a starting dose of 30 mg daily, and ophthalmopathy patients were treated with high-dose intravenous methylprednisolone. For training and testing, the roughly 93 patients in the discovery cohort were randomly divided in a 7:3 ratio. According to the paper, TCR Vbeta CDR3 sequencing was carried out on roughly 130 peripheral blood samples, which came from around 43 ophthalmopathy, 70 to 80 hyperthyroidism and about 17 progressor patients. In roughly six Graves' hyperthyroidism patients, the study also compared T-cell repertoires from thyroid tissue with T-cell repertoires from blood. Study-level results and caveats: Most expanded thyroid clonotypes (frequency above 0.001) were also detected in blood, suggesting blood repertoires may reflect thyroid immune responses. A model built on a 13 V-J signature distinguished ophthalmopathy from stable hyperthyroidism, reaching roughly 88% sensitivity and about 81% specificity in cross-validation and 80%/75% in testing. In validation, the model predicted progression to ophthalmopathy with roughly 66% sensitivity and around 72% specificity, a median of approximately 6.5 months before onset. Sample size was not statistically predetermined, and investigators were not blinded to group allocation.

Amplification of TCR beta CDR3 regions was carried out from RNA transcripts. The first round of RT-PCR for the TCR CDR3 was performed with the HTBI primer set and the Qiagen OneStep RT-PCR kit. A second multiplex PCR round built the libraries, followed by size selection and purification. Paired-end sequencing of the libraries was performed with 100 bp reads on an Illumina HiSeq2000. For the original study's pipeline: Raw data were processed with SOAPnuke, discarding reads with adapters, uncalled bases, mean Phred below 15, or no exact constant-primer or identifier match. High-quality paired reads were merged with COPE v1.2.5, and unique nucleotide sequences were defined as clonotypes. MiTCR v1.1 was used to align clonotypes to the IMGT TRBV, TRBD and TRBJ reference segments. Only V-J combinations with frequency above 0.0001, covering about 99% of repertoires, were analysed. A TCS score was defined as the ratio of F50 (clonal expansion) to E x V (chaos), with BLOSUM62-based TCRdist applied between CDR3 peptides within each V-J. Welch's t-statistics and random forest reduced around 510 V-J features to 10 to 15, which were used in a naive Bayes classifier (R e1071). TCRdb reanalyzed the raw reads on its own, using fastp at Q25 for trimming and MiXCR for clone calling, and kept in-frame beta chains. Each CDR3 protein gets just one entry, which takes the most common genes and DNA from the rows behind it. The V and J calls were determined by TCRdb, not by the authors. This sample is represented by some 760,000 distinct CDR3 sequences; 12% to 15% of them were singletons. The top ten constitute roughly 10% of the sample.

Graves' hyperthyroidism was defined as stable when no progression to ophthalmopathy occurred over 18 months of follow-up. Hyperthyroidism patients were newly diagnosed, with disease duration under 2 months, and aged 18 to 65 years. Patients with uncontrolled infections, other autoimmune diseases, pregnancy or lactation were excluded. Diagnoses were based on clinical symptoms, serum thyroxine and TRAb, thyroid ultrasound and orbital computed tomography. Ficoll-Paque density gradient centrifugation was used to isolate PBMCs from about 10 ml of fresh peripheral blood. Total RNA was extracted with Trizol reagent, and quality was checked on an Agilent 2100 Bioanalyzer. This clonotype has at least ten counts. Its binding antigen is unknown. Within one base of it there is no much larger clone, and no base qualities were kept. The CDR3 goes from the cysteine to the phenylalanine over 12 residues. Of the read, only the CDR3 DNA is kept; its 36 bases are in frame from base 1. The germline V gene (reference sequence) supplies CDR1 DFQATT and CDR2 SNEGSKA. V is reduced by 5 bases and J by 7 bases, leaving a spacing of 15 bases between them.

Rearrangement joined TRBV20-1 to TRBJ2-7; the D gene is tentatively TRBD1 or TRBD2, each matching 6 bases. The TCR was taken from a woman in her late teens or twenties with Graves' hyperthyroidism. The material sequenced was blood. The CDR3 region: CSAALGGQEQYF. The bases read TGCAGTGCTGCCCTCGGGGGACAAGAGCAGTACTTC.